Reported below is one TCR beta chain. The junction and the germline gene differ at one end; a read error may be behind it. A multiplex PCR was run with 60 Vbeta primers and 13 Jbeta primers. Sequencing was performed with immunoSEQ multiplex PCR; in TCRdb, only in-frame clones are kept and a portion is missing. The sample includes tens of thousands of clones, 70% of them seen just once. Germline CDR1 reads SGDLS; CDR2 reads YYNGEE. This CDR3 is 15 amino acids long. The data are from a study of cytomegalovirus exposure and HLA in healthy donors. Overall study context: One earlier analysis, a look at approximately 190 million T cells, found about 110 million unique TCR beta sequences.

What was sequenced was PBMCs. This receptor was taken from a woman aged 55-75 years in good health and CMV-seropositive. The chain has TRBV9 and TRBJ2-5; 10 bases align to TRBD2. The CDR3 is CTSSEGSGGAETQYF. The CDR3, as DNA: TGTACCAGCAGCGAGGGGAGCGGGGGGGCCGAGACCCAGTACTTC.